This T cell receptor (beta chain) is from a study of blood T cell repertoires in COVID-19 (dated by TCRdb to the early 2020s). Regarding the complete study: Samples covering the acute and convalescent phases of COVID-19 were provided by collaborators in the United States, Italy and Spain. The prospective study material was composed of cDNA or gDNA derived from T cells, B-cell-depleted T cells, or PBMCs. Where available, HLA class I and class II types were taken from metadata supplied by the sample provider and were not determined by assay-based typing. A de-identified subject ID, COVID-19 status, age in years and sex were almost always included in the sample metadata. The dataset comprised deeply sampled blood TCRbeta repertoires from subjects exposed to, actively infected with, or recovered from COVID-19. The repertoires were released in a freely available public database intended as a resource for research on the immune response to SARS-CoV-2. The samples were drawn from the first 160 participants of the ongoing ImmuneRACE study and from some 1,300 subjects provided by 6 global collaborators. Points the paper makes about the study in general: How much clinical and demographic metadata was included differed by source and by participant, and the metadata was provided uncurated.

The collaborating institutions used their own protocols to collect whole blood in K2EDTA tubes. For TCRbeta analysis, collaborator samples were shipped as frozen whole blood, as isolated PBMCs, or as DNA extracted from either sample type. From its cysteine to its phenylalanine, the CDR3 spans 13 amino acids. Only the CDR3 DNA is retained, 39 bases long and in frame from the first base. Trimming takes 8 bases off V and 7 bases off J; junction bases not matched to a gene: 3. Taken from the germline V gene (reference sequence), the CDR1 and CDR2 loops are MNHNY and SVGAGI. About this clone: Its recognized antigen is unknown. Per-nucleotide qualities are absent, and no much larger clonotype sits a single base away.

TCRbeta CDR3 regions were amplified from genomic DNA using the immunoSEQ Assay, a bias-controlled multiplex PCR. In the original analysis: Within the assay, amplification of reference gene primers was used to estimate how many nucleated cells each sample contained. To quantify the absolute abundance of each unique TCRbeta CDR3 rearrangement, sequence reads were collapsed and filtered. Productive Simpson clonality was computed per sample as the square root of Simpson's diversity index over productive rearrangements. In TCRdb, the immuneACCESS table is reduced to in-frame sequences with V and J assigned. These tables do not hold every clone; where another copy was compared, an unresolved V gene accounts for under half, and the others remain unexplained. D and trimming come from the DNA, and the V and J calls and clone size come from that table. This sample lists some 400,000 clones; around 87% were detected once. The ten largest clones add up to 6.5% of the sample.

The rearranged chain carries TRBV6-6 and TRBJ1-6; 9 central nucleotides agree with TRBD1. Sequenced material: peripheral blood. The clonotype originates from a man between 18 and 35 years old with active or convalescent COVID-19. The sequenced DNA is TGTGCCAGCGGGGGACAGGGAAATTCACCCCTCCACTTT. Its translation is CASGGQGNSPLHF.